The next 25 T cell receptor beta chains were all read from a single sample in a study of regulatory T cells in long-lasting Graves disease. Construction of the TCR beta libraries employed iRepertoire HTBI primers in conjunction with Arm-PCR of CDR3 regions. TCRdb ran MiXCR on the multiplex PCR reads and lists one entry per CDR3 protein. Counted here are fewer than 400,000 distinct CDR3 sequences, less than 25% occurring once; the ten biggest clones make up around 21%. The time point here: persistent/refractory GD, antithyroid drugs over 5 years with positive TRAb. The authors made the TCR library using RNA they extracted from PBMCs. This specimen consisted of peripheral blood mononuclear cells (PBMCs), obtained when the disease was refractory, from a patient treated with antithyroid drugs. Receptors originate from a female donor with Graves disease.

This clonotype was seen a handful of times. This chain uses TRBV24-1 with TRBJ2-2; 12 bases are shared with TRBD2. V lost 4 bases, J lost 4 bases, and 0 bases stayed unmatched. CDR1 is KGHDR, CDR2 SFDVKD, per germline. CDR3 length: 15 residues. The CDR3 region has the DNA TGTGCCACCAGTGAGGGACTAGCGGGCACCGGGGAGCTGTTTTTT. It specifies CATSEGLAGTGELFF.

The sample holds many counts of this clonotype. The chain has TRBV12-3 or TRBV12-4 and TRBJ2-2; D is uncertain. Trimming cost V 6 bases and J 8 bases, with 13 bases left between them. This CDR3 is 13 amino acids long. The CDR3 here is CASSEARLGELFF. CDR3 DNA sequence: TGTGCCAGCAGCGAGGCTCGGTTGGGGGAGCTGTTTTTT.

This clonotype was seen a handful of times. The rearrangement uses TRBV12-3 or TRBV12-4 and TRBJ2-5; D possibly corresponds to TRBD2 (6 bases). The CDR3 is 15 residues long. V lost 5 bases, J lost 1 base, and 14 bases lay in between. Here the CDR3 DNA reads TGTGCCAGCAGTGCTGAGGGGAGGCCCCAAGAGACCCAGTACTTC. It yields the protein CASSAEGRPQETQYF.

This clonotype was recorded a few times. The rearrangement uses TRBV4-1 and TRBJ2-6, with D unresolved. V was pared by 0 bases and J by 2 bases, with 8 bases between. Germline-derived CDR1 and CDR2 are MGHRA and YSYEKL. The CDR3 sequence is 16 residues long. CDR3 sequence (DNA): TGCGCCAGCAGCCAAGATGAAGGAGCTGGGGCCAACGTCCTGACTTTC. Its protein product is CASSQDEGAGANVLTF.

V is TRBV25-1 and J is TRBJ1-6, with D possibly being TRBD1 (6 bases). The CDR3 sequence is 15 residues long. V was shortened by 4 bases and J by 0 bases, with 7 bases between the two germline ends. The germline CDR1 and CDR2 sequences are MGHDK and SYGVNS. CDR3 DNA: TGTGCCAGCAGTGCCAGGGGCTCCTATAATTCACCCCTCCACTTT. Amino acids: CASSARGSYNSPLHF.

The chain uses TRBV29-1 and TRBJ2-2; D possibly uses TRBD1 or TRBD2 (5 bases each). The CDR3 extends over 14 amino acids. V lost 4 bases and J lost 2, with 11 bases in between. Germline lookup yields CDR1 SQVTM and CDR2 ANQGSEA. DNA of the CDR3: TGCAGCGTTGCCGGGACGGAAAACACCGGGGAGCTGTTTTTT. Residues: CSVAGTENTGELFF.

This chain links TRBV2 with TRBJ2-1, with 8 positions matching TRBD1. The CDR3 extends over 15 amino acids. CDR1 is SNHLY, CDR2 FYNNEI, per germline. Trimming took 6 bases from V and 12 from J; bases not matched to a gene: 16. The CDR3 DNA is TGTGCCAGCAGCCAAGGGCAGGGGGCAGGAGGTCGGCAGTTCTTC. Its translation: CASSQGQGAGGRQFF.

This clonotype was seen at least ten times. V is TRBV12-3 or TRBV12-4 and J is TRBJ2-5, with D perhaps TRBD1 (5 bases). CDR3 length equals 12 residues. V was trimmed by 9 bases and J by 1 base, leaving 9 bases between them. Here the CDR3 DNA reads TGTGCCAGTGTTAGGGGCCAAGAGACCCAGTACTTC. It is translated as CASVRGQETQYF.

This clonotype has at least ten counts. CDR3 in DNA: TGCAGCGGTGAGACAGGGAACTATGGCTACACCTTC. This gives the protein CSGETGNYGYTF. This rearrangement joins TRBV29-1 to TRBJ1-2; TRBD1 matches 7 bases. The V segment lost 7 bases and the J segment 2 bases; nucleotides outside the gene matches: 4. This CDR3 spans 12 amino acids. Germline CDR1 reads SQVTM; CDR2 reads ANQGSEA.

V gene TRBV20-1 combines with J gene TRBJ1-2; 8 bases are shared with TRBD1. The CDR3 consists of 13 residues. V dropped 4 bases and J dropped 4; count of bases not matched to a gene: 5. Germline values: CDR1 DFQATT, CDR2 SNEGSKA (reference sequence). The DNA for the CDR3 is TGCAGTGCTATATACAGGGGGGTCTATGGCTACACCTTC. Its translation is CSAIYRGVYGYTF.

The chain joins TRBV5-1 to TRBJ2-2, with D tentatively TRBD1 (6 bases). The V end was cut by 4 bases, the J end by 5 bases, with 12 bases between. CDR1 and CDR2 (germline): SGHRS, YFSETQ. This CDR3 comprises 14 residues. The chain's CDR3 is CASSSSGATGELFF. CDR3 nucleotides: TGCGCCAGCAGCAGTTCAGGGGCTACCGGGGAGCTGTTTTTT.

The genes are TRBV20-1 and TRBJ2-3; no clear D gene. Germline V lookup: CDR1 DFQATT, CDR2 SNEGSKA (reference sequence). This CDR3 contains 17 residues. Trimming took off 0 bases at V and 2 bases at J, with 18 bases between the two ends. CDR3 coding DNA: TGCAGTGCTAGAGATAGGCGGTTAGGGCCGTTCACAGATACGCAGTATTTT. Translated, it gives CSARDRRLGPFTDTQYF.

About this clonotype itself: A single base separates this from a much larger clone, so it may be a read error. The CDR3 nucleotides read TGTGCCAGCAGTGAAGCGACACATACCTCCTACGAGCAGTACTTC. This gives the protein CASSEATHTSYEQYF. The chain combines TRBV6-2 or TRBV6-3 with TRBJ2-7; D unclear. Trimming stripped 5 bases from V and 0 bases from J, with 14 bases between. Germline CDR1 is MNHEY and CDR2 is SVGEGT. CDR3 length equals 15 residues.

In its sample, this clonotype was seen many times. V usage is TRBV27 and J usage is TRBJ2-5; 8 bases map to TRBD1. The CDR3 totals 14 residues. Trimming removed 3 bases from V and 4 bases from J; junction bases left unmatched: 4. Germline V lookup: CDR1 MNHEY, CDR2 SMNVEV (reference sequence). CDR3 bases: TGTGCCAGCAGTTTCGCAGGGGGCCGAGAGACCCAGTACTTC. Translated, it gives CASSFAGGRETQYF.

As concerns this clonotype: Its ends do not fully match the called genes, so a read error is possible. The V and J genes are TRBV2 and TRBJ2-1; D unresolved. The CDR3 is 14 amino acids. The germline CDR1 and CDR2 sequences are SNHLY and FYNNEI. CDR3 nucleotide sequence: TGTGCCAGCAGTATCCGGCCCTCCGACAATGAGCAGTTCTTC. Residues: CASSIRPSDNEQFF.

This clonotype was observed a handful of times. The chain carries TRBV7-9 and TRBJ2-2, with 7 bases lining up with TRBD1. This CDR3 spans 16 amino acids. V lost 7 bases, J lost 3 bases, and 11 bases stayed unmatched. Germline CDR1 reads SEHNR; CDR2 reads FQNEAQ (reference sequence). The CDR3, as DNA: TGTGCCAGCAAGCCCCCGGGACAGCCCCACACCGGGGAGCTGTTTTTT. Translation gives CASKPPGQPHTGELFF. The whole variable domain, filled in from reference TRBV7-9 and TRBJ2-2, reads DTGVSQNPRHKITKRGQNVTFRCDPISEHNRLYWYRQTLGQGPEFLTYFQNEAQLEKSRLLSDRFSAERPKGSFSTLEIQRTEQGDSAMYLCASKPPGQPHTGELFFGEGSRLTVL.

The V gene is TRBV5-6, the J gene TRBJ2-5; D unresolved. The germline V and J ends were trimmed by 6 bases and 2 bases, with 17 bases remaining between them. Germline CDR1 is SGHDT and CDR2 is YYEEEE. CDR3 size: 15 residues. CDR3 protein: CASTRLTTIQETQYF. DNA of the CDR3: TGTGCCAGCACCCGCCTAACTACGATACAAGAGACCCAGTACTTC.

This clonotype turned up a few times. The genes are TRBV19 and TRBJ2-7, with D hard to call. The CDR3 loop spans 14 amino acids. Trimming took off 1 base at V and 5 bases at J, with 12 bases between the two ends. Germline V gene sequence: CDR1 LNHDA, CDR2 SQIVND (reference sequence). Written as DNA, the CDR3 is TGTGCCAGTAGTATAGTATTGAAAGGCGACGAGCAGTACTTC. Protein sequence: CASSIVLKGDEQYF.

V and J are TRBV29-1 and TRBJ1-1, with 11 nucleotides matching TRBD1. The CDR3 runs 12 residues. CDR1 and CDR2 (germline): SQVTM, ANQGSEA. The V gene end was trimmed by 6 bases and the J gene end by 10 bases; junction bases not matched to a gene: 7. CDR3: CSVAGTGGRAFF. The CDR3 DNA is TGCAGCGTGGCCGGGACAGGGGGTAGAGCTTTCTTT.

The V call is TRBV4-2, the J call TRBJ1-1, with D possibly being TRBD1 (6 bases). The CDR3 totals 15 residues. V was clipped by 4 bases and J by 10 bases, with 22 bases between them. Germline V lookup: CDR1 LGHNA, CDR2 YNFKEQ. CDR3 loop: CASSPGQLGGKVAFF. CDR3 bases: TGTGCCAGCAGCCCCGGACAGTTAGGTGGGAAGGTAGCTTTCTTT.

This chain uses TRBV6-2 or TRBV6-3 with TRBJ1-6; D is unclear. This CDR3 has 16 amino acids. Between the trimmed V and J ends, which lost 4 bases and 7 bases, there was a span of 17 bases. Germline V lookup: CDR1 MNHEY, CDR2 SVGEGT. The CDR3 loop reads CASSSAEDGKNSPLHF. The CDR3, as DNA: TGTGCCAGCAGTTCAGCTGAGGACGGAAAGAATTCACCCCTCCACTTT.

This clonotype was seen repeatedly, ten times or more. The CDR3 sequence: CASSTPGLLLAGADNEQFF. The CDR3 region has the DNA TGTGCCAGCAGTACTCCGGGACTGCTCCTAGCGGGAGCGGACAATGAGCAGTTCTTC. The chain links TRBV6-1 to TRBJ2-1; TRBD2 aligns across 10 bases. With 5 bases clipped from V and 5 bases from J, the junction kept 18 bases outside the gene matches. The CDR3 extends over 19 amino acids. Per germline, CDR1 MNHNS and CDR2 SASEGT.

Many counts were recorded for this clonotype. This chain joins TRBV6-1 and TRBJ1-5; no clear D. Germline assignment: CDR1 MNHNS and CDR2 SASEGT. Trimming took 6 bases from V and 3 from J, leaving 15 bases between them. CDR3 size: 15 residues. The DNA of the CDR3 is TGTGCCAGCAGCCCGGACCCCGAGGTCAATCAGCCCCAGCATTTT. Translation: CASSPDPEVNQPQHF.

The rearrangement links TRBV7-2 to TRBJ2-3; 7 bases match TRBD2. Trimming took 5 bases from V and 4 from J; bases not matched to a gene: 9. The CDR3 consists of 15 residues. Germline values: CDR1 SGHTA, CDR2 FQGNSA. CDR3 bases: TGTGCCAGCAGCCGAGATGGCGGGAGCGCAGATACGCAGTATTTT. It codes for CASSRDGGSADTQYF.

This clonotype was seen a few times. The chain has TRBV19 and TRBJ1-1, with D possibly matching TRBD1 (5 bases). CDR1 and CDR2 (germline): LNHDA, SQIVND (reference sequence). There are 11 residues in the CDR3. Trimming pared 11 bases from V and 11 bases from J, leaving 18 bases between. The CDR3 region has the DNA TGTGCCTCGGGACCGGGGAGTCGCGCTTTCTTT. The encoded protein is CASGPGSRAFF. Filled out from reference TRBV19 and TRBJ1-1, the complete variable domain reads DGGITQSPKYLFRKEGQNVTLSCEQNLNHDAMYWYRQDPGQGLRLIYYSQIVNDFQKGDIAEGYSVSREKKESFPLTVTSAQKNPTAFYLCASGPGSRAFFGQGTRLTVV.